Listed below are T cell receptor beta chains from one sample, sequenced in a study of vaccination and CD4 T cells after COVID-19. What these receptors recognize is not known. TCRdb ran MiXCR on the PCR reads and lists one entry per CDR3 protein. Of 20,000 to 25,000 distinct CDR3 sequences detected, around 46% appear once; the ten largest clones hold about 13%. Sequencing was performed on CD4+ T cells from blood, cultured in vitro, taken about 7 months after SARS-CoV-2 vaccination. These TCRs come from a human donor who had recovered from COVID-19. The CDR3 runs from the conserved cysteine through the conserved F or W. A D gene is named only where the DNA matches it firmly. Clone size is given for some rows only: seen once, a few or many times, or a class if the clone is expanded.

DNA | CDR3 | V | size | J | D
TGCAGTGCTATTACCTCGCCAGGGTACGATGAGCAGTTCTTC | CSAITSPGYDEQFF | TRBV20-1 | . | TRBJ2-1 | .
TGTGCCAGCTCACCACCCTCGCGCCGGGACATAGCTTTCTTT | CASSPPSRRDIAFF | TRBV18 | . | TRBJ1-1 | .
TGTGCCAGCAGCTTTATAGGGATATCTTACGAGCAGTACTTC | CASSFIGISYEQYF | TRBV7-9 | . | TRBJ2-7 | .
TGTGCCAGCAGCATACCCGGGACAGGGTTCTACGAGCAGTACTTC | CASSIPGTGFYEQYF | TRBV5-4 | . | TRBJ2-7 | TRBD1
TGTGCCAGCAGTGAACGGTCAAACACTGAAGCTTTCTTT | CASSERSNTEAFF | TRBV6-1 | . | TRBJ1-1 | .
TGTGCCATCAGTGATTCACTAATCCTCGAGCAGTACTTC | CAISDSLILEQYF | TRBV10-3 | once | TRBJ2-7 | .
TGTGCCAGCAGCAAGCAGGGACTAGCGGGCCACTACGAGCAGTACTTC | CASSKQGLAGHYEQYF | TRBV21-1 | . | TRBJ2-7 | .
TGTGCCAGCAGTTACTCGTACTCCAGGCTGACATCCCACGAGCAGTACTTC | CASSYSYSRLTSHEQYF | TRBV6-5 | . | TRBJ2-7 | .
TGTGCCAGCAGGAGTCCCCATAGCAATCAGCCCCAGCATTTT | CASRSPHSNQPQHF | TRBV6-1 | few | TRBJ1-5 | .
TGTGCCACCAGCAGGGCCAGGGGGCCTAGCACAGATACGCAGTATTTT | CATSRARGPSTDTQYF | TRBV15 | . | TRBJ2-3 | TRBD1
TGTGCCAGTAGTATAGGCGGGACGGCCACCTACGAGCAGTACTTC | CASSIGGTATYEQYF | TRBV19 | . | TRBJ2-7 | .
TGCAGTGCTAGAGAACAGGGGGCAGGGGCAGGGTTCTATGGCTACACCTTC | CSAREQGAGAGFYGYTF | TRBV20-1 | . | TRBJ1-2 | TRBD1
TGTGCCAGTTCTCAGGGGTGGGGTTCACCCCTCCACTTT | CASSQGWGSPLHF | TRBV19 | . | TRBJ1-6 | .
TGTGCCAGCAGTTCCACACCTCCAGGGGGCGGTCAAGAGACCCAGTACTTC | CASSSTPPGGGQETQYF | TRBV27 | . | TRBJ2-5 | TRBD1
TGTGCCAGCAGCTACGACCGAGGAGTGGAGACCCAGTACTTC | CASSYDRGVETQYF | TRBV7-2 | . | TRBJ2-5 | .
TGTGCCAGTAGTGTGGGACAGGACCAAGAGACCCAGTACTTC | CASSVGQDQETQYF | TRBV19 | . | TRBJ2-5 | TRBD1
TGTGCCAGCAGACAGGGACAGGATCGTGAAGCTTTCTTT | CASRQGQDREAFF | TRBV5-4 | . | TRBJ1-1 | TRBD1
TGCAGTGCTGGGTATCCATCGGAGGAGCACACAGATACGCAGTATTTT | CSAGYPSEEHTDTQYF | TRBV20-1 | . | TRBJ2-3 | .
TGCAGTGCTAGCCGGGACACCTATGGCTACACCTTC | CSASRDTYGYTF | TRBV20-1 | few | TRBJ1-2 | .
TGCAGTGCTAGCCGGCTTGGGGGCGGGAGGGACGAGCAGTACTTC | CSASRLGGGRDEQYF | TRBV20-1 | . | TRBJ2-7 | TRBD2
TGTGCCAGCAGTGAGATGGAATATGGCTACACCTTC | CASSEMEYGYTF | TRBV2 | . | TRBJ1-2 | .
TGTGCCAGCAGCCCGCGGACAGCCAGAGAAGCTTTCTTT | CASSPRTAREAFF | TRBV7-9 | . | TRBJ1-1 | .
TGTGCCAGCAGCTTGCGGGCAGCCGAGCAGTACTTC | CASSLRAAEQYF | TRBV5-6 | . | TRBJ2-7 | .
TGTGCCAGCAGAAACCGGACAGGGAAGACTGAAGCTTTCTTT | CASRNRTGKTEAFF | TRBV6-4 | many | TRBJ1-1 | TRBD1
TGTGCCAGCAGTTACGGACAGGCGCCCAGAGGGGCCCAGTACTTC | CASSYGQAPRGAQYF | TRBV6-2/TRBV6-3 | few | TRBJ2-5 | TRBD1
TGTGCCAGCAGCTTATTGATTGGTTGGGCCTACGAGCAGTACTTC | CASSLLIGWAYEQYF | TRBV7-2 | . | TRBJ2-7 | .
TGTGCCAGCAGCTTAAGGATGAGTACAGGCAATCAGCCCCAGCATTTT | CASSLRMSTGNQPQHF | TRBV7-8 | . | TRBJ1-5 | .
TGTGCCAGCAGCTCCGACAGGGTAGAGACCCAGTACTTC | CASSSDRVETQYF | TRBV7-3 | . | TRBJ2-5 | TRBD1
TGTGCCAGCAGCCCCCGCCGCGGGGGTGATCGAGAGACCCAGTACTTC | CASSPRRGGDRETQYF | TRBV11-2 | . | TRBJ2-5 | TRBD2
TGTGCCAGCAGCCCAGGATCCGGGACTCACTACGAGCAGTACTTC | CASSPGSGTHYEQYF | TRBV7-6 | . | TRBJ2-7 | .
TGCAGTGCTAGGCCTAAGGACGGACCTAACTATGGCTACACCTTC | CSARPKDGPNYGYTF | TRBV20-1 | . | TRBJ1-2 | .
TGTGCCAGCAGCTTGGTTATGGTGGAGACCCAGTACTTC | CASSLVMVETQYF | TRBV5-8 | . | TRBJ2-5 | .
TGTGCCAGCAGCTTGTATCGAGGGAACACTGAAGCTTTCTTT | CASSLYRGNTEAFF | TRBV5-8 | . | TRBJ1-1 | .
TGTGCCAGCTCGGACAGGGAGGTCACTGAAGCTTTCTTT | CASSDREVTEAFF | TRBV6-4 | . | TRBJ1-1 | TRBD1
TGTGCTAGCAGCGCCCTGGGGCAAGAGACCCAGTACTTC | CASSALGQETQYF | TRBV7-7 | . | TRBJ2-5 | .
TGTGCCAGCAGTTACGTTCCACGGGGAACGGGTTCACCCCTCCACTTT | CASSYVPRGTGSPLHF | TRBV6-5 | . | TRBJ1-6 | .
TGCAGCGTCGACAGGGGATGGGGAATGAACACTGAAGCTTTCTTT | CSVDRGWGMNTEAFF | TRBV29-1 | . | TRBJ1-1 | TRBD1
TGTGCCAGCAGCTTAGCGCTTGCGCGGGAGGGCACAGATACGCAGTATTTT | CASSLALAREGTDTQYF | TRBV7-8 | . | TRBJ2-3 | TRBD2
TGTGCCAGCACAACAGGGCCCAGTTCCGAAGCTTTCTTT | CASTTGPSSEAFF | TRBV6-1 | . | TRBJ1-1 | .
TGTGCCAGCAGCTTACTAGGGACAGGGAACACTGAAGCTTTCTTT | CASSLLGTGNTEAFF | TRBV7-2 | . | TRBJ1-1 | TRBD1
TGTGCCAGCAGCTTAGGGACGGCCGGGGTCGGCTACACCTTC | CASSLGTAGVGYTF | TRBV11-2 | . | TRBJ1-2 | .
TGTGCCAGCAGCACCCGGACAGGGTGGGGCACTGAAGCTTTCTTT | CASSTRTGWGTEAFF | TRBV7-2 | . | TRBJ1-1 | TRBD1
TGTGCCACCAGTGGGACGGACCTACTCACAGATACGCAGTATTTT | CATSGTDLLTDTQYF | TRBV24-1 | . | TRBJ2-3 | .
TGCAGTGCTAGCGAGGCGATACAAGAGACCCAGTACTTC | CSASEAIQETQYF | TRBV20-1 | few | TRBJ2-5 | .
TGTGCCACCAGTGATGGATGGGCTAGCGGGAGGGCACATGATACGCAGTATTTT | CATSDGWASGRAHDTQYF | TRBV24-1 | . | TRBJ2-3 | TRBD2
TGCGCCAGCAGCCAAGCGGTAGGAGAGACCCAGTACTTC | CASSQAVGETQYF | TRBV4-1 | . | TRBJ2-5 | .
TGCAGTGCTAGCGGTATAGATAGCAATCAGCCCCAGCATTTT | CSASGIDSNQPQHF | TRBV20-1 | . | TRBJ1-5 | .
TGTGCCAGCAGCACGCAATTGGGCCCGACAGGAACTAACTATGGCTACACCTTC | CASSTQLGPTGTNYGYTF | TRBV7-2 | many | TRBJ1-2 | .
TGTGCCAGCAGCCGGACATCCGGGGGCAATGAGCAGTTCTTC | CASSRTSGGNEQFF | TRBV7-3 | . | TRBJ2-1 | .
TGTGCCACCAGCAGAGATCTTAGCGGCTACGAGCAGTACTTC | CATSRDLSGYEQYF | TRBV15 | . | TRBJ2-7 | .
TGCAGTGCTAAAAGCGGCTTCGGGGAGCAGTTCTTC | CSAKSGFGEQFF | TRBV20-1 | . | TRBJ2-1 | .
TGTGCCATCAGTGAGCGGGGGAAGCAGTACTTC | CAISERGKQYF | TRBV10-3 | . | TRBJ2-7 | .
TGTGCCAGTAGTATACTGGGGGGCGGGAGGACCCACGAGCAGTACTTC | CASSILGGGRTHEQYF | TRBV19 | . | TRBJ2-7 | TRBD2
TGCAGTGCACGGCCCCTTCAGGGCTCCTATGGCTACACCTTC | CSARPLQGSYGYTF | TRBV20-1 | . | TRBJ1-2 | .
TGTGCCAGCAGTCCCATACGGGGGGTTTGGGGCAATGAGCAGTTCTTC | CASSPIRGVWGNEQFF | TRBV27 | . | TRBJ2-1 | TRBD2
TGTGCCACCAGTGACCCTGTACAGGGGGCCGGGACTAGCGGACAAGAGACCCAGTACTTC | CATSDPVQGAGTSGQETQYF | TRBV24-1 | . | TRBJ2-5 | TRBD2
TGCAGTGCTAGATCCGGGACAGGGAGTGGCTACACCTTC | CSARSGTGSGYTF | TRBV20-1 | few | TRBJ1-2 | TRBD1
TGCAGTGCTAGAGAGAGCGGGCAGGGTACGCAGTATTTT | CSARESGQGTQYF | TRBV20-1 | few | TRBJ2-3 | .
TGTGCCAGCAGCCTTCTAGACAGGGTCGGTGGCTACACCTTC | CASSLLDRVGGYTF | TRBV5-6 | . | TRBJ1-2 | TRBD1
TGCAGTGCTAGACACCGCGACAGAAACTATTCACCCCTCCACTTT | CSARHRDRNYSPLHF | TRBV20-1 | . | TRBJ1-6 | .